Following are 20 T cell receptor beta chains from one sample sequenced in a study of blood T cell repertoires in COVID-19. Produced via immunoSEQ multiplex PCR; TCRdb's table is partial and in-frame only. Of over 110,000 clones in the sample, 75% to 90% were seen once. Sequenced material: PBMCs or T cells enriched from blood (not recorded which). These receptor sequences come from a middle-aged man in a cohort exposed to, infected with or recovered from COVID-19 (not recorded which).

V and J are TRBV27 and TRBJ2-3, with D perhaps matching TRBD2 (6 bases). The CDR3 contains 16 residues. Trimming removed 2 bases from V and 2 bases from J, with 14 bases in between. CDR1 MNHEY and CDR2 SMNVEV come from the germline V gene (reference sequence). The CDR3 protein is CASSLRGVLVTDTQYF. The CDR3 bases are TGTGCCAGCAGTTTACGCGGGGTATTAGTCACAGATACGCAGTATTTT.

V usage is TRBV7-2 and J usage is TRBJ1-2, with 7 bases matching TRBD1. The CDR3 sequence is 18 residues long. V lost 3 bases and J lost 4; bases outside the gene matches: 17. CDR1 is SGHTA and CDR2 is FQGNSA in the germline V gene. The CDR3 region is CASSFQIPLTGTSYGYTF. The CDR3 coding sequence is TGTGCCAGCAGCTTCCAAATACCCCTGACAGGGACTAGCTATGGCTACACCTTC.

V is TRBV11-3 and J is TRBJ2-1; TRBD2 is a possible D gene (6 bases). The germline V gene has CDR1 SGHNT and CDR2 YENEEA. V was shortened by 3 bases and J by 7 bases, with 16 bases between the two germline ends. The CDR3 loop spans 15 amino acids. For the CDR3, the DNA is TGTGCCAGCAGCTTTAGCGGCCATCTGGAGAATGAGCAGTTCTTC. The encoded protein is CASSFSGHLENEQFF.

This clone was detected a few times. This sequence joins TRBV6-5 and TRBJ1-5, with D possibly matching TRBD1 (6 bases). The length of the CDR3 is 14 residues. Germline CDR1 MNHEY, CDR2 SVGAGI. Trimming removed 6 bases from V and 4 bases from J, with 13 bases in between. The CDR3, as DNA: TGTGCCAGCAGAACACAGCAGGGGAATCAGCCCCAGCATTTT. Translated, it gives CASRTQQGNQPQHF.

This chain links TRBV27 with TRBJ2-7, with TRBD1 identical over 7 bases. Germline V gene data show CDR1 as MNHEY and CDR2 as SMNVEV (reference sequence). The J segment lost 3 bases and the V segment lost 2 bases, leaving 1 base of the junction unmatched. This CDR3 is 13 amino acids long. The CDR3 spells CASSLGTDYEQYF. CDR3 sequence (DNA): TGTGCCAGCAGTTTAGGGACAGACTACGAGCAGTACTTC.

This chain joins TRBV5-1 and TRBJ2-7; 7 bases agree with TRBD2. The CDR3 is 17 amino acids. Trimming at V came to 4 bases and at J to 5 bases, leaving 18 bases not matched to a gene. CDR1 and CDR2 (germline): SGHRS, YFSETQ. The CDR3 is CASSIDVVGGSRHEQYF. CDR3 DNA sequence: TGCGCCAGCAGCATAGATGTTGTAGGCGGGAGCCGCCACGAGCAGTACTTC.

The chain employs TRBV5-6 and TRBJ1-2, with D possibly being TRBD1 (6 bases). Germline CDR1 is SGHDT and CDR2 is YYEEEE. The CDR3 extends over 15 amino acids. The germline V and J ends were trimmed by 0 bases and 6 bases, with 15 bases remaining between them. In DNA form, the CDR3 reads TGTGCCAGCAGCTTGGTGCGGGGGGCAGCCGATGGCTACACCTTC. Translation gives CASSLVRGAADGYTF.

The chain has TRBV5-4 and TRBJ2-1; 12 bases match TRBD2. The length of the CDR3 is 16 residues. V lost 2 bases, J lost 9 bases, and 9 bases stayed unmatched. In germline, CDR1 is SGHNT, CDR2 YYREEE (reference sequence). The CDR3 coding sequence is TGTGCCAGCAGCTTAAGTCTAGCGGGAGGGTTTGCTGAGCAGTTCTTC. Encoded protein: CASSLSLAGGFAEQFF.

A few counts support this clone. This rearrangement joins TRBV3-1 (or the pseudogene TRBV3-2) to TRBJ1-1; weak D call: TRBD1 (6 bases). This CDR3 region has 13 residues. The V gene's germline CDR1 is LGHDT and CDR2 YNNKEL (reference sequence). Trimming removed 4 bases from V and 1 base from J, with 7 bases in between. The CDR3 DNA follows: TGTGCCAGCAGCCTGGGACAGAACACTGAAGCTTTCTTT. This codes for CASSLGQNTEAFF.

This clone was detected only a few times. The chain recombines TRBV5-1 with TRBJ2-2; maybe TRBD1 (7 bases). Germline V gene sequence: CDR1 SGHRS, CDR2 YFSETQ. The length of the CDR3 is 14 residues. The V end lost 4 bases, the J end lost 4 bases, and 11 bases lay between the germline ends. CDR3 sequence (DNA): TGCGCCAGCAGCAACCAGGGGGGCACCGGGGAGCTGTTTTTT. Amino acids: CASSNQGGTGELFF.

The rearrangement links TRBV6-6 to TRBJ1-5; TRBD1 matches 9 bases. The CDR3 loop spans 17 amino acids. Germline V CDR1 and CDR2: MNHNY, SVGAGI (reference sequence). The V and J ends lost 5 bases and 1 base, in that order; junction bases with no gene match: 9. The CDR3 nucleotides read TGTGCCAGCAGTCAACTTGGGACAGGGAGAAGCAATCAGCCCCAGCATTTT. Its protein is CASSQLGTGRSNQPQHF.

The chain couples TRBV14 to TRBJ2-2; D call uncertain. The V end lost 4 bases, the J end lost 0 bases, and 12 bases lay between the germline ends. The CDR3 has 16 residues. From germline, CDR1 is SGHDN and CDR2 FVKESK. CDR3 loop: CASSPDQTPNTGELFF. The CDR3 region has the DNA TGTGCCAGCAGCCCAGATCAGACACCGAACACCGGGGAGCTGTTTTTT.

The chain carries TRBV13 and TRBJ2-5; 7 nucleotides line up with TRBD2. The CDR3 has 15 residues. The V gene's germline CDR1 is PRHDT and CDR2 FYEKMQ (reference sequence). With 1 base clipped from V and 1 base from J, the junction kept 3 bases outside the gene matches. The CDR3 coding sequence is TGTGCCAGCAGCTTAGAACTAGCGACCCAAGAGACCCAGTACTTC. This sequence encodes CASSLELATQETQYF.

The chain couples TRBV15 to TRBJ2-5; possibly TRBD2 for D (7 bases). Trimming took 0 bases from V and 0 from J, leaving 17 bases between them. CDR3 size: 18 residues. Germline loops: CDR1 LNHNV, CDR2 YYDKDF (reference sequence). CDR3 sequence (DNA): TGTGCCACCAGCAGAGATTCGGGGGGCAGTGCGTACCAAGAGACCCAGTACTTC. It translates to CATSRDSGGSAYQETQYF.

The V gene is TRBV9, the J gene TRBJ1-5; tentatively, D is TRBD1 (6 bases). Looked up from germline, CDR1 is SGDLS and CDR2 is YYNGEE. V was shortened by 3 bases and J by 4 bases, with 14 bases between the two germline ends. This CDR3 is built from 15 residues. CDR3 protein: CASSEADRINQPQHF. DNA of the CDR3: TGTGCCAGCAGCGAGGCGGACAGAATTAATCAGCCCCAGCATTTT. Based on the CDR3 plus reference TRBV9 and TRBJ1-5, the full variable domain is DSGVTQTPKHLITATGQRVTLRCSPRSGDLSVYWYQQSLDQGLQFLIQYYNGEERAKGNILERFSAQQFPDLHSELNLSSLELGDSALYFCASSEADRINQPQHFGDGTRLSIL.

The V and J genes are TRBV7-2 and TRBJ1-5; D call uncertain. The V and J ends lost 1 base and 4 bases respectively, with 5 bases between them. The CDR3 is 13 amino acids. Germline V gene data show CDR1 as SGHTA and CDR2 as FQGNSA. The CDR3 region is CASSLVVNQPQHF. The CDR3 DNA reads TGTGCCAGCAGCTTAGTCGTAAATCAGCCCCAGCATTTT.

The gene calls are TRBV28 and TRBJ1-2; D gene unclear. Germline CDR1 and CDR2: MDHEN and SYDVKM. Trimming took 6 bases from V and 0 from J, leaving 5 bases between them. The CDR3 length is 12 residues. The CDR3 DNA sequence: TGTGCCAGCAGCACTCCTAACTATGGCTACACCTTC. It specifies CASSTPNYGYTF.

In its sample, this clone was seen once. This chain links TRBV28 with TRBJ1-6, with 10 positions matching TRBD1. Germline V gene lookup returns CDR1 MDHEN and CDR2 SYDVKM. J was trimmed by 3 bases and V by 6 bases; bases with no gene match: 8. The CDR3 length is 17 residues. The CDR3 nucleotides read TGTGCCAGCAGCACTCCGGGACAGGGGATCTATAATTCACCCCTCCACTTT. Translating it yields CASSTPGQGIYNSPLHF.

This sequence joins TRBV6-5 and TRBJ1-1; D is unclear. CDR3 length equals 14 residues. Trimming shortened V by 4 bases and J by 11 bases, and 20 bases separated the two germline ends. Germline V CDR1 and CDR2: MNHEY, SVGAGI. CDR3 residues: CASSSTFGREQAFF. Here the CDR3 DNA reads TGTGCCAGCAGTTCAACCTTCGGGCGGGAGCAGGCTTTCTTT.

The chain uses TRBV9 and TRBJ1-5, with a possible D match to TRBD1 (5 bases). Germline V gene lookup returns CDR1 SGDLS and CDR2 YYNGEE. V was clipped by 0 bases and J by 3 bases, with 10 bases between them. The CDR3 loop spans 15 amino acids. The CDR3 sequence is CASSVAGLPNQPQHF. The CDR3 DNA reads TGTGCCAGCAGCGTAGCGGGACTCCCCAATCAGCCCCAGCATTTT.